Following are 27 T cell receptor beta chains from one sample sequenced in a study of blood T cell repertoires in COVID-19 (dated by TCRdb to about 2020). Receptor libraries were prepared by the immunoSEQ multiplex PCR assay. TCRdb's version of the immuneACCESS table is confined to in-frame rearrangements and falls short of the full clone set. An unresolved V gene accounts for under half of the shortfall where checked; the remainder is of unknown origin. This sample has 150,000 to 200,000 clones in its table, and around 77% of those were observed once. The ten largest clones take up 17% of the sample. Sequenced: peripheral blood. All receptors come from a man in his sixties with active or convalescent COVID-19.

This clone was seen a handful of times. The chain has TRBV11-2 and TRBJ2-7; TRBD2 aligns across 8 bases. Germline assignment: CDR1 SGHAT and CDR2 FQNNGV. The length of the CDR3 is 16 residues. The V and J ends lost 4 bases and 2 bases, in that order; junction bases with no gene match: 10. The CDR3 sequence is CASSWSRLANTYEQYF. CDR3 DNA: TGTGCCAGCAGCTGGAGTCGACTAGCGAACACCTACGAGCAGTACTTC.

The chain carries TRBV2 and TRBJ1-1; a possible D gene is TRBD1 (5 bases). Trimming removed 6 bases from V and 2 bases from J, with 16 bases in between. The V gene's germline CDR1 is SNHLY and CDR2 FYNNEI. The CDR3 extends over 15 amino acids. The CDR3 nucleotides read TGTGCCAGCAGCCTCGGGGGACTTATCAACACTGAAGCTTTCTTT. This translates into CASSLGGLINTEAFF.

The genes are TRBV3-1 (or the pseudogene TRBV3-2) and TRBJ2-7; D ambiguous. V lost 1 base and J lost 2, with 9 bases in between. Germline V gene lookup returns CDR1 LGHDT and CDR2 YNNKEL (reference sequence). This CDR3 is built from 14 residues. The chain's CDR3 is CASSQASSTYEQYF. In nucleotides, the CDR3 is TGTGCCAGCAGCCAAGCGAGTTCAACCTACGAGCAGTACTTC.

This sequence joins TRBV7-2 and TRBJ2-7; 11 nucleotides line up with TRBD2. V trimming: 3 bases; J trimming: 2 bases; junction bases outside the gene matches: 6. Germline lookup yields CDR1 SGHTA and CDR2 FQGNSA. The CDR3 sequence is 16 residues long. This chain's CDR3 is CASSFSGTSGTYEQYF. CDR3 nucleotides: TGTGCCAGCAGCTTCTCCGGGACTAGCGGCACCTACGAGCAGTACTTC.

The chain employs TRBV7-9 and TRBJ1-4, with D perhaps matching TRBD1 (6 bases). The germline CDR1 and CDR2 sequences are SEHNR and FQNEAQ (reference sequence). This CDR3 has 15 residues. The V and J ends lost 0 bases and 8 bases respectively, with 13 bases between them. The CDR3 DNA reads TGTGCCAGCAGCTTAGCGGGGGCGCCTCGAGAAAAACTGTTTTTT. Protein: CASSLAGAPREKLFF.

The genes are TRBV9 and TRBJ2-7; 7 bases align to TRBD1. The CDR3 is 13 amino acids. Trimming at V came to 3 bases and at J to 4 bases, leaving 4 bases not matched to a gene. CDR1 is SGDLS and CDR2 is YYNGEE in the germline V gene. The CDR3 DNA is TGTGCCAGCAGCGAGGGGGCCAGTTACGAGCAGTACTTC. Protein product: CASSEGASYEQYF.

This chain connects TRBV5-4 to TRBJ2-2, with D maybe TRBD1 (5 bases). Trimming took 0 bases from V and 5 from J, leaving 8 bases between them. The CDR3 runs 14 residues. The germline V gene has CDR1 SGHNT and CDR2 YYREEE (reference sequence). The CDR3 DNA reads TGTGCCAGCAGCTTGGTGAAGGGGACCGGGGAGCTGTTTTTT. This gives the protein CASSLVKGTGELFF.

V gene TRBV12-3 or TRBV12-4 combines with J gene TRBJ1-1, with D possibly matching TRBD1 (5 bases). The CDR3 spans 9 residues. V was clipped by 7 bases and J by 11 bases, with 8 bases between them. The CDR3 DNA follows: TGTGCCAGCACCCCAGGGGCTTTCTTT. Protein: CASTPGAFF.

This chain links TRBV29-1 with TRBJ1-2; no clear D. V was clipped by 3 bases and J by 2 bases, with 7 bases between them. This CDR3 is built from 12 residues. Per the germline V gene, CDR1 is SQVTM and CDR2 is ANQGSEA. CDR3 protein: CSVEVENYGYTF. In DNA, the CDR3 is TGCAGCGTTGAGGTAGAGAACTATGGCTACACCTTC. The full variable domain, its missing parts supplied by reference TRBV29-1 and TRBJ1-2, is SAVISQKPSRDICQRGTSLTIQCQVDSQVTMMFWYRQQPGQSLTLIATANQGSEATYESGFVIDKFPISRPNLTFSTLTVSNMSPEDSSIYLCSVEVENYGYTFGSGTRLTVV.

This clone was observed a handful of times. The chain is built from TRBV4-2 and TRBJ1-2; 9 positions agree with TRBD1. This CDR3 is 15 amino acids long. Trimming removed 0 bases from V and 9 bases from J; junction bases left unmatched: 8. Per germline, CDR1 LGHNA and CDR2 YNFKEQ. CDR3 region: CASSQDLGQGIRYTF. In DNA form, the CDR3 reads TGTGCCAGCAGCCAAGATTTAGGACAGGGGATACGCTACACCTTC.

The V gene is TRBV6-5, the J gene TRBJ2-7, with a tentative D call TRBD2 (7 bases). Between the trimmed V and J ends, which lost 4 bases and 1 base, there was a span of 14 bases. In germline, CDR1 is MNHEY, CDR2 SVGAGI. The CDR3 extends over 15 amino acids. CDR3 sequence: CASSFTGRGSYEQYF. CDR3 in DNA: TGTGCCAGCAGTTTCACAGGGAGGGGGTCCTACGAGCAGTACTTC.

This chain links TRBV19 with TRBJ2-5; TRBD1 aligns across 10 bases. Trimming removed 6 bases from V and 2 bases from J; junction bases left unmatched: 3. The germline V gene has CDR1 LNHDA and CDR2 SQIVND (reference sequence). This CDR3 region has 14 residues. The CDR3 is CASSLGQGQETQYF. DNA for the CDR3: TGTGCCAGTAGCCTGGGACAGGGGCAAGAGACCCAGTACTTC.

There are a few counts of this clone. The chain employs TRBV5-6 and TRBJ2-2; the D gene is possibly TRBD2 (6 bases). CDR1 and CDR2 from the germline V gene are SGHDT and YYEEEE. The CDR3 covers 14 residues. Trimming stripped 0 bases from V and 8 bases from J, with 11 bases between. This chain's CDR3 is CASSLDTGRGELFF. The CDR3 DNA sequence: TGTGCCAGCAGCTTGGATACGGGGAGGGGGGAGCTGTTTTTT.

This chain uses TRBV19 with TRBJ2-2; D ambiguous. V was clipped by 4 bases and J by 5 bases, with 17 bases between them. This CDR3 contains 16 residues. Germline values: CDR1 LNHDA, CDR2 SQIVND (reference sequence). Written as DNA, the CDR3 is TGTGCCAGTAGTACTCCGGTTAGTTGGCGGACCGGGGAGCTGTTTTTT. Its protein is CASSTPVSWRTGELFF. Full variable domain (rest looked up from reference TRBV19 and TRBJ2-2): DGGITQSPKYLFRKEGQNVTLSCEQNLNHDAMYWYRQDPGQGLRLIYYSQIVNDFQKGDIAEGYSVSREKKESFPLTVTSAQKNPTAFYLCASSTPVSWRTGELFFGEGSRLTVL.

This chain connects TRBV20-1 to TRBJ2-7, with 9 bases fitting TRBD1. J lost 7 bases, V lost 3 bases, and 13 bases had no gene match. The CDR3 is 15 amino acids. Germline CDR1 is DFQATT and CDR2 is SNEGSKA (reference sequence). CDR3 DNA: TGCAGTGCTAGTGACTCGGGACAGGGAACTTGGGAGCAGTACTTC. It translates to CSASDSGQGTWEQYF.

The chain links TRBV2 to TRBJ2-3; perhaps TRBD2 as D (6 bases). CDR1 is SNHLY, CDR2 FYNNEI, per germline. V lost 0 bases to trimming and J lost 11 bases, with 24 bases between them. The length of the CDR3 is 17 residues. The CDR3: CASSEAARTLREWKQYF. The CDR3 DNA reads as TGTGCCAGCAGTGAAGCGGCACGCACACTTCGGGAGTGGAAGCAGTATTTT.

This clone was recorded only once. V is TRBV28 and J is TRBJ2-1; TRBD2 matches 12 bases. The germline gives CDR1 MDHEN, CDR2 SYDVKM. The ends lost 7 bases at V and 10 bases at J; junction bases unmatched: 8. The CDR3 is made up of 14 amino acids. The CDR3 reads CASTLAGGYAEQFF. CDR3 bases: TGTGCCAGCACCCTAGCGGGAGGGTACGCGGAGCAGTTCTTC.

This chain connects TRBV28 to TRBJ2-1, with TRBD2 identical over 8 bases. The germline V gene has CDR1 MDHEN and CDR2 SYDVKM. The CDR3 extends over 12 amino acids. J was trimmed by 10 bases and V by 5 bases; bases with no gene match: 4. CDR3 sequence: CASSLAGMEQFF. For the CDR3, the DNA is TGTGCCAGCAGTCTAGCGGGTATGGAGCAGTTCTTC.

The chain has TRBV7-6 and TRBJ1-3; no clear D. V was clipped by 7 bases and J by 4 bases, with 5 bases between them. Germline V gene sequence: CDR1 SGHVS, CDR2 FNYEAQ. The CDR3 has 11 amino acids. The CDR3 region is CASTPGNTIYF. The DNA of the CDR3 is TGTGCCAGCACTCCGGGAAACACCATATATTTT.

J is TRBJ2-2 and V is TRBV28, with TRBD2 identical over 9 bases. V trimming: 5 bases; J trimming: 9 bases; junction bases outside the gene matches: 7. The length of the CDR3 is 14 residues. Germline V gene data show CDR1 as MDHEN and CDR2 as SYDVKM. The CDR3 nucleotides read TGTGCCAGCAGTGGGGCTAGCGGGATAAGGGAGCTGTTTTTT. Translating gives CASSGASGIRELFF.

The CDR3 DNA reads TGTGCCACCAGTGACCCCCGGACTAGCGGGATTCGGGATACGCAGTATTTT. Translated, it gives CATSDPRTSGIRDTQYF. This sequence joins TRBV24-1 and TRBJ2-3; 12 positions agree with TRBD2. Germline V gene lookup returns CDR1 KGHDR and CDR2 SFDVKD. V shed 4 bases, J shed 6 bases, and the junction held 10 bases outside the gene matches. CDR3 length: 17 amino acids.

The chain joins TRBV9 to TRBJ2-2; TRBD1 agrees at 9 bases. This CDR3 has 16 residues. Trimming took 4 bases from V and 4 from J; bases not matched to a gene: 8. The germline CDR1 and CDR2 sequences are SGDLS and YYNGEE. The CDR3, as DNA: TGTGCCAGCAGCCGAACAGGGGGCCGAGGCACCGGGGAGCTGTTTTTT. It translates to CASSRTGGRGTGELFF.

The V call is TRBV6-5, the J call TRBJ2-7; 10 bases agree with TRBD1. This CDR3 contains 15 residues. The ends lost 6 bases at V and 3 bases at J; junction bases unmatched: 8. Per the germline V gene, CDR1 is MNHEY and CDR2 is SVGAGI. The CDR3 nucleotides are TGTGCCAGCAGCCACCCGGGACAGGGGCTCTACGAGCAGTACTTC. Translation gives CASSHPGQGLYEQYF.

This sequence joins TRBV6-4 and TRBJ2-7; 9 positions match TRBD1. With 3 bases clipped from V and 2 bases from J, the junction kept 2 bases outside the gene matches. CDR1 and CDR2 from the germline V gene are MRHNA and SNTAGT. There are 14 residues in the CDR3. CDR3 residues: CASSDNRGPYEQYF. CDR3 nucleotide sequence: TGTGCCAGCAGTGATAACAGGGGGCCCTACGAGCAGTACTTC.

The chain combines TRBV18 with TRBJ1-1; TRBD1 might be the D (6 bases). Germline V gene sequence: CDR1 KGHSH, CDR2 LQKENI. CDR3 length: 14 amino acids. Trimming removed 3 bases from V and 4 bases from J, with 12 bases in between. Here the CDR3 reads CASSPSRGGTEAFF. The CDR3 DNA sequence: TGTGCCAGCTCACCTAGCAGGGGTGGCACTGAAGCTTTCTTT.

The table lists this clone with a count of one. The rearrangement uses TRBV6-5 and TRBJ1-2, with D perhaps matching TRBD1 (6 bases). The CDR3 has 13 amino acids. Per the germline V gene, CDR1 is MNHEY and CDR2 is SVGAGI. Deletions cut 6 bases from V and 8 bases from J, with 16 bases between. CDR3 coding DNA: TGTGCCAGCAGCATTAAACAGGGTTCCGGCTACACCTTC. Protein product: CASSIKQGSGYTF.

The chain employs TRBV30 and TRBJ1-4; TRBD1 might be the D (6 bases). CDR1 is GTSNPN and CDR2 is SVGIG in the germline V gene (reference sequence). Trimming cost V 2 bases and J 7 bases, with 17 bases left between them. This CDR3 is built from 15 residues. The CDR3 nucleotides are TGTGCCTGGAGTCCAGGGACACCTGGAGGTGAAAAACTGTTTTTT. Its translation is CAWSPGTPGGEKLFF.